The clone carrying this T cell receptor beta chain was seen at least ten times. Its specificity is not known. This CDR3 has 11 residues. Trimming left V 6 bases short and J 3 bases short, with 5 bases between. Germline V CDR1 and CDR2: SGHTA, FQGNSA. This sample was included in a study of T cell repertoires in cytomegalovirus infection. Study overall: It was the public TCR beta signatures that indicated both CMV infection and matching HLA type.

Points from the study as a whole: The study found HLA-C-restricted CMV-specific TCR beta clonotypes dominating the ex vivo response. The cumulative frequency of public TCR beta families identified carriers of CMV plus the relevant HLA.

From the reads, TCRdb called clonotypes with MiXCR, one entry per CDR3 protein. The sample has 100,000 to 150,000 distinct CDR3 sequences, roughly 9% seen once. What was sequenced was PBMCs. The rearrangement links TRBV7-2 to TRBJ1-2; D possibly corresponds to TRBD1 (5 bases). The receptor was isolated from a human donor in good health (CMV status not recorded). Some clones in this sample may be carry-over from other donors' samples. This CDR3 reads CASRGDYGYTF. CDR3 DNA: TGTGCCAGCAGGGGGGACTATGGCTACACCTTC.